The next 29 T cell receptor beta chains were all read from a single sample in a study of blood T cell repertoires in COVID-19. Clones were sequenced by immunoSEQ multiplex PCR, and TCRdb holds only the in-frame ones, with some missing. The sample has approximately 220,000 clones, just under 90% seen once. Sequenced material: PBMCs or T cells enriched from blood (not recorded which). All receptors derive from a man aged 25-45 years who had recovered from COVID-19.

The J gene is TRBJ1-2, the V gene TRBV7-9, with no clear D. CDR1 and CDR2 from the germline V gene are SEHNR and FQNEAQ (reference sequence). This CDR3 is 14 amino acids long. V was trimmed by 6 bases and J by 7 bases, leaving 18 bases between them. CDR3 nucleotides: TGTGCCAGCAGTCAGGACCTGGGAGGTCGTGGCTACACCTTC. Its translation is CASSQDLGGRGYTF.

The genes are TRBV5-1 and TRBJ1-3; 7 positions agree with TRBD1. The CDR3 covers 15 residues. CDR1 is SGHRS and CDR2 is YFSETQ in the germline V gene. V dropped 3 bases and J dropped 0; count of bases not matched to a gene: 3. The CDR3 protein is CASSSGTDSGNTIYF. DNA for the CDR3: TGCGCCAGCAGCTCCGGGACAGACTCTGGAAACACCATATATTTT.

The J gene is TRBJ1-1, the V gene TRBV19; 9 bases map to TRBD1. This CDR3 is 13 amino acids long. Germline CDR1 is LNHDA and CDR2 is SQIVND (reference sequence). J lost 4 bases, V lost 4 bases, and 1 base had no gene match. The chain's CDR3 is CASSRTGATEAFF. The CDR3 nucleotides read TGTGCCAGTAGTAGGACAGGGGCCACTGAAGCTTTCTTT.

This chain links TRBV11-2 with TRBJ1-4; a possible D gene is TRBD1 (5 bases). V was cut by 1 base and J by 0 bases, with 18 bases left in between. The V gene's germline CDR1 is SGHAT and CDR2 FQNNGV. The CDR3 extends over 19 amino acids. DNA for the CDR3: TGTGCCAGCAGCTTAGCGGTCGGGGCCTGGACTACAACTAATGAAAAACTGTTTTTT. This sequence encodes CASSLAVGAWTTTNEKLFF.

V is TRBV30 and J is TRBJ1-2, with TRBD1 identical over 11 bases. Germline V gives CDR1 GTSNPN, CDR2 SVGIG (reference sequence). This CDR3 is 17 amino acids long. J was trimmed by 6 bases and V by 4 bases; bases with no gene match: 16. The CDR3 reads CAWTKGQGEPSRDGYTF. CDR3 nucleotides: TGTGCCTGGACGAAGGGACAGGGGGAACCGTCAAGAGATGGCTACACCTTC.

The V gene is TRBV4-3, the J gene TRBJ2-1, with 8 bases matching TRBD2. Germline trimming cut 4 bases from V and 3 bases from J; bases unmatched to any gene: 5. This CDR3 comprises 15 residues. The germline V gene has CDR1 LGHNA and CDR2 YSLEER. The CDR3 coding sequence is TGCGCCAGCAGCCTCAAACTAGCGGACTACAATGAGCAGTTCTTC. Its protein product is CASSLKLADYNEQFF.

This chain connects TRBV6-2 or TRBV6-3 to TRBJ1-3, with D uncertain. Germline V lookup: CDR1 MNHEY, CDR2 SVGEGT. CDR3 size: 15 residues. V lost 2 bases and J lost 0, with 8 bases in between. Here the CDR3 reads CASSYGRHSGNTIYF. The CDR3 DNA is TGTGCCAGCAGTTACGGCAGGCACTCTGGAAACACCATATATTTT.

V and J are TRBV30 and TRBJ1-1, with 9 bases aligning to TRBD1. With V trimmed by 4 bases and J by 5 bases, 8 bases remained unmatched. Germline-derived CDR1 and CDR2 are GTSNPN and SVGIG (reference sequence). The CDR3 is 14 amino acids. CDR3 sequence: CAWKKDRGGTEAFF. As DNA, the CDR3 is TGTGCCTGGAAAAAGGACAGGGGAGGGACTGAAGCTTTCTTT.

This chain uses TRBV6-2 or TRBV6-3 with TRBJ2-7; 8 bases map to TRBD1. Germline trimming cut 4 bases from V and 6 bases from J; bases unmatched to any gene: 14. The CDR3 is 16 residues long. The germline gives CDR1 MNHEY, CDR2 SVGEGT. Written as DNA, the CDR3 is TGTGCCAGCAGTTTACTACAGGGGGGAGGATTACGCGAGCAGTACTTC. Amino acid sequence: CASSLLQGGGLREQYF.

The chain recombines TRBV2 with TRBJ1-2, with TRBD1 as a possible D gene (6 bases). Germline lookup yields CDR1 SNHLY and CDR2 FYNNEI. This CDR3 is 12 amino acids long. The ends were cut back, 8 bases at V and 8 bases at J, with 15 bases in the middle. CDR3 sequence (DNA): TGTGCCAGCCGGGACACCCGACGGGGCTACACCTTC. Amino acids: CASRDTRRGYTF.

The chain is built from TRBV5-6 and TRBJ1-5; 7 nucleotides agree with TRBD1. J gave up 3 bases and V 2 bases, and 5 bases lay outside the gene matches. Germline V lookup: CDR1 SGHDT, CDR2 YYEEEE. The CDR3 totals 15 residues. CDR3 sequence: CASSFGDSPNQPQHF. DNA of the CDR3: TGTGCCAGCAGCTTTGGGGACAGTCCCAATCAGCCCCAGCATTTT.

CDR3 loop: CASSLARLPYEQYF. CDR3 DNA sequence: TGCGCCAGCAGCTTGGCTCGACTCCCCTACGAGCAGTACTTC. The rearrangement uses TRBV5-1 and TRBJ2-7, with D unresolved. Germline assignment: CDR1 SGHRS and CDR2 YFSETQ. The CDR3 runs to 14 residues. The V end lost 0 bases, the J end lost 2 bases, and 9 bases lay between the germline ends.

The rearrangement links TRBV27 to TRBJ1-4; 7 bases line up with TRBD1. Germline V gene lookup returns CDR1 MNHEY and CDR2 SMNVEV (reference sequence). The CDR3 spans 16 residues. With 5 bases clipped from V and 7 bases from J, the junction kept 13 bases outside the gene matches. CDR3 loop: CASSRSPTGKVEKLFF. CDR3 DNA sequence: TGTGCCAGCAGTCGTAGCCCGACAGGGAAGGTTGAAAAACTGTTTTTT.

V usage is TRBV6-5 and J usage is TRBJ2-5, with TRBD2 matching 8 bases. The CDR3 spans 14 residues. V dropped 4 bases and J dropped 5; count of bases not matched to a gene: 6. Germline CDR1 MNHEY, CDR2 SVGAGI. The CDR3 DNA sequence: TGTGCCAGCAGTTTGGGACTAGAGTTGGAGACCCAGTACTTC. The encoded protein is CASSLGLELETQYF.

V usage is TRBV7-2 and J usage is TRBJ2-3; TRBD2 agrees at 13 bases. J gave up 8 bases and V 4 bases, and 6 bases lay outside the gene matches. This CDR3 is built from 15 residues. Germline CDR1 SGHTA, CDR2 FQGNSA. The CDR3 DNA follows: TGTGCCAGCAGCTCAGGACTAGCGGGAGCAGCTACGCAGTATTTT. The encoded protein is CASSSGLAGAATQYF.

The chain joins TRBV28 to TRBJ2-5; 7 bases map to TRBD2. The CDR3 extends over 15 amino acids. V dropped 1 base and J dropped 7; count of bases not matched to a gene: 9. CDR1 MDHEN and CDR2 SYDVKM come from the germline V gene. The CDR3 region is CASSLSDRPGGTQYF. The CDR3, as DNA: TGTGCCAGCAGTTTATCGGACCGCCCGGGGGGGACCCAGTACTTC.

The V and J genes are TRBV11-3 and TRBJ2-2, with TRBD1 as a possible D gene (6 bases). Germline CDR1 SGHNT, CDR2 YENEEA. With 0 bases removed from V and 2 bases from J, the gap between germline ends came to 10 bases. The CDR3 length is 16 residues. This CDR3 reads CASSLDRQENTGELFF. CDR3 nucleotides: TGTGCCAGCAGCTTAGACCGACAGGAAAACACCGGGGAGCTGTTTTTT.

Here the CDR3 DNA reads TGTGCCTGGAGTTTGAACTGGGGGGATTACAATGAGCAGTTCTTC. Translation: CAWSLNWGDYNEQFF. The chain links TRBV30 to TRBJ2-1; D is possibly TRBD2 (6 bases). CDR3 length: 15 amino acids. Germline-derived CDR1 and CDR2 are GTSNPN and SVGIG (reference sequence). Trimming pared 2 bases from V and 4 bases from J, leaving 15 bases between.

The chain uses TRBV9 and TRBJ1-3; D gene unclear. This CDR3 comprises 13 residues. In germline, CDR1 is SGDLS, CDR2 YYNGEE. V shed 7 bases and J shed 0 bases, with 8 bases lying between them. The CDR3 region is CASGAGSGNTIYF. The CDR3 DNA follows: TGTGCCAGCGGCGCAGGCTCTGGAAACACCATATATTTT.

The V call is TRBV29-1, the J call TRBJ2-7; D may be TRBD2 (6 bases). Trimming left V 5 bases short and J 0 bases short, with 11 bases between. The CDR3 extends over 13 amino acids. CDR1 is SQVTM, CDR2 ANQGSEA, per germline. Here the CDR3 reads CSVRQGGSYEQYF. DNA of the CDR3: TGCAGCGTTCGGCAGGGAGGCTCCTACGAGCAGTACTTC.

This clone was seen a handful of times. The V gene is TRBV15, the J gene TRBJ1-2, with D hard to call. Germline CDR1 LNHNV, CDR2 YYDKDF (reference sequence). Trimming removed 1 base at V and 0 bases at J, with 6 bases between. CDR3 length: 14 amino acids. The CDR3 is CATSRAGTNYGYTF. As DNA, the CDR3 is TGTGCCACCAGCAGAGCGGGGACTAACTATGGCTACACCTTC.

The chain employs TRBV24-1 and TRBJ2-1, with no clear D. This CDR3 contains 16 residues. V lost 4 bases and J lost 7, with 19 bases in between. Looked up from germline, CDR1 is KGHDR and CDR2 is SFDVKD. CDR3 coding DNA: TGTGCCACCAGTGACCCGGGTCATCCATCCCCTAATGAGCAGTTCTTC. The encoded protein is CATSDPGHPSPNEQFF.

This rearrangement joins TRBV5-1 to TRBJ2-5; perhaps TRBD1 as D (6 bases). Germline CDR1 and CDR2: SGHRS and YFSETQ. The V and J ends lost 0 bases and 5 bases respectively, with 11 bases between them. CDR3 length: 14 residues. CDR3: CASSLAQGLETQYF. In DNA form, the CDR3 reads TGCGCCAGCAGCTTGGCCCAGGGGTTGGAGACCCAGTACTTC. The variable domain in full, with the rest retrieved from reference TRBV5-1 and TRBJ2-5, is KAGVTQTPRYLIKTRGQQVTLSCSPISGHRSVSWYQQTPGQGLQFLFEYFSETQRNKGNFPGRFSGRQFSNSRSEMNVSTLELGDSALYLCASSLAQGLETQYFGPGTRLLVL.

The rearrangement uses TRBV5-8 and TRBJ1-1, with 9 positions matching TRBD1. From germline, CDR1 is SGHTS and CDR2 YDEGEE. CDR3 size: 14 residues. V trimming: 5 bases; J trimming: 7 bases; junction bases outside the gene matches: 9. CDR3 DNA sequence: TGTGCCAGCAGACTACCCACAGGGGGCGGTGAAGCTTTCTTT. This sequence encodes CASRLPTGGGEAFF.

The chain couples TRBV27 to TRBJ2-1; 10 nucleotides align to TRBD2. Unmatched junction bases numbered 10, after V lost 2 bases and J lost 3 bases. Per the germline V gene, CDR1 is MNHEY and CDR2 is SMNVEV (reference sequence). This CDR3 is 18 amino acids long. The CDR3 nucleotides are TGTGCCAGCAGTTTACTCCCTAGCGGGAGTACTCTCTACAATGAGCAGTTCTTC. This translates into CASSLLPSGSTLYNEQFF.

The gene calls are TRBV7-8 and TRBJ1-4, with D uncertain. The CDR3 loop spans 16 amino acids. Germline V gene lookup returns CDR1 SGHVS and CDR2 FQNEAQ. Trimming removed 1 base from V and 3 bases from J, with 12 bases in between. The CDR3 reads CASSLVLGVANEKLFF. In nucleotides, the CDR3 is TGTGCCAGCAGCTTAGTCCTCGGGGTCGCTAATGAAAAACTGTTTTTT.

CDR3 in amino acids: CAWRSISGVFYEQYF. The CDR3 DNA reads as TGTGCCTGGAGGTCGATTAGCGGGGTGTTCTACGAGCAGTACTTC. This chain links TRBV30 with TRBJ2-7; the match to TRBD2 covers 8 bases. The CDR3 length is 15 residues. Germline CDR1 is GTSNPN and CDR2 is SVGIG (reference sequence). J gave up 3 bases and V 3 bases, and 10 bases lay outside the gene matches.

The chain is built from TRBV28 and TRBJ2-1, with D unresolved. Germline V lookup: CDR1 MDHEN, CDR2 SYDVKM. The germline V and J ends were trimmed by 6 bases and 9 bases, with 12 bases remaining between them. The CDR3 is made up of 12 amino acids. CDR3 bases: TGTGCCAGCAGCTTGACGACTGCTGAGCAGTTCTTC. It codes for CASSLTTAEQFF.

CDR3 in amino acids: CASSPDTSQYF. The DNA for the CDR3 is TGTGCCAGCAGCCCAGACACTTCTCAGTACTTC. This chain connects TRBV7-2 to TRBJ2-5; D uncertain. This CDR3 contains 11 residues. The V gene's germline CDR1 is SGHTA and CDR2 FQGNSA. V shed 5 bases and J shed 11 bases, with 12 bases lying between them.